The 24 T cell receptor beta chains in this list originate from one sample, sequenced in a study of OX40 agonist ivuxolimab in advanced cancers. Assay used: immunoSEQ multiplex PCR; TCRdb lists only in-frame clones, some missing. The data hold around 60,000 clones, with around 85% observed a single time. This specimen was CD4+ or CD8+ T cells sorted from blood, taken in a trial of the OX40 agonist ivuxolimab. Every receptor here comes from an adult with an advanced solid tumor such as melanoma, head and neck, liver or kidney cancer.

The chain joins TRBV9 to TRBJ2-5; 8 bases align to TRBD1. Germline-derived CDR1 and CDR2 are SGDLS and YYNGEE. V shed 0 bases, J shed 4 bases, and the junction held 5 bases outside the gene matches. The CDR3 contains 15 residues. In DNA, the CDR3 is TGTGCCAGCAGCGTAGGTCAGGGGGCGAGAGAGACCCAGTACTTC. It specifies CASSVGQGARETQYF.

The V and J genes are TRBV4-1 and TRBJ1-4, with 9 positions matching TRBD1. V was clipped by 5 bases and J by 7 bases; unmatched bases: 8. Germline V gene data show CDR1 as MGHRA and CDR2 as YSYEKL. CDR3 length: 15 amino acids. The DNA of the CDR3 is TGCGCCAGCAGCACCCCCGGACAGGGGAGTGAAAAACTGTTTTTT. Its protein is CASSTPGQGSEKLFF.

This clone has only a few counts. In DNA form, the CDR3 reads TGTGCCAGCATGGATGACTACCTGTCCTACGAGCAGTACTTC. As protein: CASMDDYLSYEQYF. The genes are TRBV2 and TRBJ2-7; D may be TRBD2 (5 bases). V was shortened by 7 bases and J by 1 base, with 14 bases between the two germline ends. The length of the CDR3 is 14 residues. Germline V lookup: CDR1 SNHLY, CDR2 FYNNEI. The variable domain in full, with the rest retrieved from reference TRBV2 and TRBJ2-7, is EPEVTQTPSHQVTQMGQEVILRCVPISNHLYFYWYRQILGQKVEFLVSFYNNEISEKSEIFDDQFSVERPDGSNFTLKIRSTKLEDSAMYFCASMDDYLSYEQYFGPGTRLTVT.

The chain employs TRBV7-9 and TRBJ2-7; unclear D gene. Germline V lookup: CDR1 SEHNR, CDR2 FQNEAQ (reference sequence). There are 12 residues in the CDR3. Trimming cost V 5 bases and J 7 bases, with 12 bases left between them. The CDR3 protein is CASSPQPREQYF. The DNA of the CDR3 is TGTGCCAGCAGCCCCCAGCCTCGTGAGCAGTACTTC.

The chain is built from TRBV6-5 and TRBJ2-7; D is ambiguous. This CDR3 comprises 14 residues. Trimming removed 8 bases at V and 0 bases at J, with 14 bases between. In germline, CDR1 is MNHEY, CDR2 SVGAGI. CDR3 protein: CASQATRPSYEQYF. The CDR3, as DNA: TGTGCCAGCCAGGCAACGAGGCCCTCCTACGAGCAGTACTTC.

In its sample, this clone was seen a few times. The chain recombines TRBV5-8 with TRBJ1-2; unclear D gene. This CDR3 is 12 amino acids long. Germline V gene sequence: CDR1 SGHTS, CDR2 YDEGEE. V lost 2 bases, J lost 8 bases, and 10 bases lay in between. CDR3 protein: CASSFRVRGYTF. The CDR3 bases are TGTGCCAGCAGCTTCCGGGTGCGCGGCTACACCTTC.

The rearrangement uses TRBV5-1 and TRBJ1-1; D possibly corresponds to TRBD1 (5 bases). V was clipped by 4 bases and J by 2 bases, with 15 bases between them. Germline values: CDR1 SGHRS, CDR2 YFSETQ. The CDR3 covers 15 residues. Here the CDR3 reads CASSHGTAGNTEAFF. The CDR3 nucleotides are TGCGCCAGCAGCCATGGGACCGCGGGAAACACTGAAGCTTTCTTT.

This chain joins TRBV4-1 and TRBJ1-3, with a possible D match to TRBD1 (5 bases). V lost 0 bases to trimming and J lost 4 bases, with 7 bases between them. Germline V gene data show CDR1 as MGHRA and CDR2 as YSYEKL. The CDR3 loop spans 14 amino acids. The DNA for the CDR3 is TGCGCCAGCAGCCAAGAGTCAGGGGGAAACACCATATATTTT. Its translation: CASSQESGGNTIYF.

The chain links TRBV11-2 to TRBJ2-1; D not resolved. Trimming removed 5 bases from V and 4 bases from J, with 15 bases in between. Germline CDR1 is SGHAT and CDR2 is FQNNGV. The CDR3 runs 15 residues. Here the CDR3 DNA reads TGTGCCAGCAGCGTCAGCCCCATTGAGTACAATGAGCAGTTCTTC. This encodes CASSVSPIEYNEQFF.

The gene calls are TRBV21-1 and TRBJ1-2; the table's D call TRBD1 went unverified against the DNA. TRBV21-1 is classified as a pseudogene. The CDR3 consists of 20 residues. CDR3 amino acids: CASSTKKEETGAPLGYGYTF. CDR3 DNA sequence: TGTGCCAGCAGCACGAAAAAAGAGGAAACAGGGGCCCCGCTGGGGTATGGCTACACCTTC.

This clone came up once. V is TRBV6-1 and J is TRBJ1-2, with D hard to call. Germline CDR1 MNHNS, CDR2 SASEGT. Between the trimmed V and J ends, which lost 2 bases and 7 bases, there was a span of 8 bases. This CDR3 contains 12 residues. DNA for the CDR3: TGTGCCAGCAGTGAATTGGCCGCTGGCTACACCTTC. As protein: CASSELAAGYTF.

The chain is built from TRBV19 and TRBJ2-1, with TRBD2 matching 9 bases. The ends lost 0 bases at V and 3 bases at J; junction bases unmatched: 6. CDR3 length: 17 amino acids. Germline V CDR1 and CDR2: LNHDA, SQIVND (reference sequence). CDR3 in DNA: TGTGCCAGTAGTATAGATCTTAGCGGGAGAAACTACAATGAGCAGTTCTTC. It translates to CASSIDLSGRNYNEQFF.

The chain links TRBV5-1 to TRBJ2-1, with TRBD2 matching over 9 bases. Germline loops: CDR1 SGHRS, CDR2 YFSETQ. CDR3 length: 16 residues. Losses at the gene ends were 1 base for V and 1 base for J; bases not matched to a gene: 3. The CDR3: CASSLRSGGSYNEQFF. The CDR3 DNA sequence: TGCGCCAGCAGCTTGCGTAGCGGGGGATCCTACAATGAGCAGTTCTTC.

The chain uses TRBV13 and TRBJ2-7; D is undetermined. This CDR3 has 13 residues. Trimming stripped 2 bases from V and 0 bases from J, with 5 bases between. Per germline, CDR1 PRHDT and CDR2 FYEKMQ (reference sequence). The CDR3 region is CASSLWISYEQYF. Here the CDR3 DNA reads TGTGCCAGCAGCTTATGGATCTCCTACGAGCAGTACTTC.

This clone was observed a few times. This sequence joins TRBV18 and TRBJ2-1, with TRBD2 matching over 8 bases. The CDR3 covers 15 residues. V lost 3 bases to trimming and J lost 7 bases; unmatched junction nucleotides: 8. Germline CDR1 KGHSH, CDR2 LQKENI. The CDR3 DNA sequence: TGTGCCAGCTCACCGGTGTCAGCGGGAGAGAATGAGCAGTTCTTC. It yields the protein CASSPVSAGENEQFF.

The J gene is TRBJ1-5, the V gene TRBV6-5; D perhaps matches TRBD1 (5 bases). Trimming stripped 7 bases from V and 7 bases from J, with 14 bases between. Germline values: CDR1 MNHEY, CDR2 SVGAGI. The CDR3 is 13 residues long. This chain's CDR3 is CASKKDSLQPQHF. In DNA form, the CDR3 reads TGTGCCAGCAAAAAAGACAGTCTCCAGCCCCAGCATTTT.

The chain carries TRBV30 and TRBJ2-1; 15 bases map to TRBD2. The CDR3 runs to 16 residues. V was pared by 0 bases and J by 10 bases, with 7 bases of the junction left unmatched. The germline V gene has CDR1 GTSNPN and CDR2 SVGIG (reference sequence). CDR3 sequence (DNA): TGTGCCTGGAGTGTGGGACTAGCGGGGGGCACCGGGGAGCAGTTCTTC. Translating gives CAWSVGLAGGTGEQFF.

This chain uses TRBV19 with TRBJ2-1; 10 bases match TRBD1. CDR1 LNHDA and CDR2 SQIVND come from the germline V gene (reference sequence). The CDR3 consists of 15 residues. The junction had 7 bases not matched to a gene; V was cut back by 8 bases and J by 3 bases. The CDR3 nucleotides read TGTGCCAGTTCCAGGGACAGGGGAAACTACAATGAGCAGTTCTTC. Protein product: CASSRDRGNYNEQFF.

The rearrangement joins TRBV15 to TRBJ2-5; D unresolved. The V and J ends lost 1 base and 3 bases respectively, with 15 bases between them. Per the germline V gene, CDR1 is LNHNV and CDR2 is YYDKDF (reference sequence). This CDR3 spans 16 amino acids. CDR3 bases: TGTGCCACCAGCAGAGTAGGCGAAAACGACAAAGAGACCCAGTACTTC. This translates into CATSRVGENDKETQYF.

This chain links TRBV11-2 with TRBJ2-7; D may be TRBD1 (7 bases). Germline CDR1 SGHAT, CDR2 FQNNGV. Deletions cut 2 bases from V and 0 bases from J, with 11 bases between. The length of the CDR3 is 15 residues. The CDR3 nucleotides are TGTGCCAGCAGCTTATTCAGGGGGGTCTCCTACGAGCAGTACTTC. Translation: CASSLFRGVSYEQYF.

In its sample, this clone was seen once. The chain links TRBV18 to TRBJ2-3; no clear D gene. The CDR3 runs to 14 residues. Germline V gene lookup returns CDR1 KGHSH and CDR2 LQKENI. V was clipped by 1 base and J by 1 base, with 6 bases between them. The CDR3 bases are TGTGCCAGCTCACCACTCAGCGGCACAGATACGCAGTATTTT. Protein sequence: CASSPLSGTDTQYF.

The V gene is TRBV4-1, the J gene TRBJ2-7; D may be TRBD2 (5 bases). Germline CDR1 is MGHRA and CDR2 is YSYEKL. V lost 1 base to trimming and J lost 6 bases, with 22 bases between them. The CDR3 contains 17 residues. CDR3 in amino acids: CASSQARGQSGLGEQYF. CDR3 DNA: TGCGCCAGCAGCCAAGCCAGAGGGCAGTCCGGTTTGGGCGAGCAGTACTTC.

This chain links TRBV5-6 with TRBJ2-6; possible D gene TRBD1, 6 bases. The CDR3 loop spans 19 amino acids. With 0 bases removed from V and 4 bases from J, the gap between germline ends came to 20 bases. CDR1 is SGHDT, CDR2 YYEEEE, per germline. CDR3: CASSLEMLTGLGGANVLTF. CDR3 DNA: TGTGCCAGCAGCTTGGAAATGCTAACAGGGTTGGGAGGGGCCAACGTCCTGACTTTC.

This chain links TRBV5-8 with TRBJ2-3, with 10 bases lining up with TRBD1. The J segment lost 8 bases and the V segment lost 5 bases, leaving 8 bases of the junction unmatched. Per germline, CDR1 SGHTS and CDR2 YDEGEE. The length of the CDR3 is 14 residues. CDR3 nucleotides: TGTGCCAGCAGTCCTCGACAGGGGGCGGTTACGCAGTATTTT. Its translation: CASSPRQGAVTQYF.